The 32 T cell receptor beta chains given below trace back to one sample, sequenced in a study of OX40 agonist ivuxolimab in advanced cancers. The protocol was immunoSEQ multiplex PCR, while the TCRdb copy is restricted to in-frame clones and leaves out a portion. This table holds 70,000 to 95,000 clones, about 91% found once. Sequences were derived from CD4+ or CD8+ T cells sorted from blood, sampled in a trial of the OX40 agonist ivuxolimab. These receptors all stem from an adult with an advanced solid tumor such as melanoma, head and neck, liver or kidney cancer.

The CDR3 protein is CASSFRTSGAQEQFF. The CDR3 DNA reads as TGTGCCAGCAGCTTCCGGACTAGCGGGGCGCAGGAGCAGTTCTTC. The V and J genes are TRBV7-2 and TRBJ2-1, with 12 bases matching TRBD2. J gave up 10 bases and V 3 bases, and 7 bases lay outside the gene matches. Germline loops: CDR1 SGHTA, CDR2 FQGNSA. This CDR3 is built from 15 residues.

The genes are TRBV11-2 and TRBJ2-5; 7 bases agree with TRBD2. The V and J ends lost 4 bases and 5 bases, in that order; junction bases with no gene match: 4. Germline values: CDR1 SGHAT, CDR2 FQNNGV. The CDR3 has 13 amino acids. The CDR3 bases are TGTGCCAGCAGCTATAGCGGGCCGGAGACCCAGTACTTC. Amino acid sequence: CASSYSGPETQYF.

This rearrangement joins TRBV19 to TRBJ2-1, with D perhaps being TRBD1 or TRBD2 (6 bases each). Deletions cut 4 bases from V and 9 bases from J, with 13 bases between. CDR1 is LNHDA and CDR2 is SQIVND in the germline V gene (reference sequence). This CDR3 region has 13 residues. The CDR3 is CASSNLGGIEQFF. Here the CDR3 DNA reads TGTGCCAGTAGTAATCTAGGGGGGATTGAGCAGTTCTTC. Full variable domain (missing parts from reference TRBV19 and TRBJ2-1): DGGITQSPKYLFRKEGQNVTLSCEQNLNHDAMYWYRQDPGQGLRLIYYSQIVNDFQKGDIAEGYSVSREKKESFPLTVTSAQKNPTAFYLCASSNLGGIEQFFGPGTRLTVL.

The rearrangement links TRBV7-3 to TRBJ2-1; D ambiguous. In germline, CDR1 is SGHTA, CDR2 FQGTGA. Trimming removed 5 bases from V and 2 bases from J, with 10 bases in between. The CDR3 is 14 amino acids. The CDR3 loop is CASSPTHTYNEQFF. The CDR3 coding sequence is TGTGCCAGCAGCCCAACACACACCTACAATGAGCAGTTCTTC.

The rearrangement joins TRBV7-2 to TRBJ1-5; no clear D gene. V gave up 1 base and J gave up 6 bases, with 7 bases separating them. This CDR3 is built from 13 residues. Germline V gene sequence: CDR1 SGHTA, CDR2 FQGNSA. The CDR3 loop is CASSLVRSQPQHF. Here the CDR3 DNA reads TGTGCCAGCAGCTTAGTACGCAGTCAGCCCCAGCATTTT.

CDR3 nucleotide sequence: TGTGCCAGCAGGCAGAACCAAGAGACCCAGTACTTC. Protein: CASRQNQETQYF. V gene TRBV25-1 combines with J gene TRBJ2-5; D gene unclear. The V end was cut by 6 bases, the J end by 0 bases, with 5 bases between. This CDR3 region has 12 residues. Germline CDR1 is MGHDK and CDR2 is SYGVNS.

The chain carries TRBV19 and TRBJ2-1, with no clear D. Trimming shortened V by 3 bases and J by 7 bases, and 16 bases separated the two germline ends. Germline V CDR1 and CDR2: LNHDA, SQIVND (reference sequence). The CDR3 loop spans 15 amino acids. The CDR3, as DNA: TGTGCCAGTAGTATTCCCCAGCGACGGATGAATGAGCAGTTCTTC. The encoded protein is CASSIPQRRMNEQFF.

This clone has a handful of counts. This rearrangement joins TRBV19 to TRBJ1-5, with a tentative D call TRBD1 (6 bases). V was shortened by 9 bases and J by 5 bases, with 11 bases between the two germline ends. The V gene's germline CDR1 is LNHDA and CDR2 SQIVND (reference sequence). CDR3 length: 12 amino acids. The CDR3 bases are TGTGCCAGGACAAGGGGGGATCAGCCCCAGCATTTT. Translating it yields CARTRGDQPQHF.

The genes are TRBV6-6 and TRBJ1-5; no clear D gene. Germline V gives CDR1 MNHNY, CDR2 SVGAGI (reference sequence). The V end was cut by 0 bases, the J end by 9 bases, with 6 bases between. The CDR3 runs to 12 residues. CDR3 protein: CASSYSDPPQHF. CDR3 in DNA: TGTGCCAGCAGTTACTCTGACCCGCCCCAGCATTTT.

This chain uses TRBV23-1 with TRBJ1-2; D is perhaps TRBD1 (5 bases). TRBV23-1 has ORF status, its function being uncertain. V was pared by 0 bases and J by 0 bases, with 11 bases between. This CDR3 contains 16 residues. CDR3 region: CASSQSRGRPNYGYTF. DNA for the CDR3: TGCGCCAGCAGTCAATCGCGGGGCAGGCCTAACTATGGCTACACCTTC.

This chain connects TRBV11-1 to TRBJ2-1; TRBD2 matches at 8 bases. CDR1 and CDR2 (germline): SGHAT, FQDESV (reference sequence). V trimming: 3 bases; J trimming: 10 bases; junction bases outside the gene matches: 5. The CDR3 length is 13 residues. The CDR3 spells CASSLEAGDEQFF. In nucleotides, the CDR3 is TGTGCCAGCAGCTTGGAAGCGGGGGACGAGCAGTTCTTC.

The chain's CDR3 is CATSRMDFADNEQFF. The CDR3 coding sequence is TGTGCCACCAGCAGAATGGACTTCGCAGACAATGAGCAGTTCTTC. This chain uses TRBV15 with TRBJ2-1, with D possibly matching TRBD2 (5 bases). Germline V CDR1 and CDR2: LNHNV, YYDKDF (reference sequence). The length of the CDR3 is 15 residues. V was cut by 2 bases and J by 5 bases, with 13 bases left in between.

In its sample, this clone was seen once. The rearrangement uses TRBV9 and TRBJ2-7, with D tentatively TRBD1 (5 bases). CDR1 and CDR2 (germline): SGDLS, YYNGEE. The CDR3 has 15 amino acids. V was pared by 0 bases and J by 5 bases, with 15 bases between. The CDR3 loop reads CASSVVGEAGNEQYF. CDR3 DNA: TGTGCCAGCAGCGTAGTGGGTGAGGCAGGGAACGAGCAGTACTTC.

This chain connects TRBV28 to TRBJ2-5; D remains ambiguous. Between the trimmed V and J ends, which lost 8 bases and 5 bases, there was a span of 21 bases. This CDR3 spans 15 amino acids. Germline-derived CDR1 and CDR2 are MDHEN and SYDVKM. This CDR3 is CASSDSGAGRETQYF. The CDR3 region has the DNA TGTGCCAGCTCCGACTCGGGCGCTGGTCGCGAGACCCAGTACTTC.

Here the CDR3 reads CASSVGKGAAQETQYF. The CDR3 region has the DNA TGTGCCAGCAGCGTAGGAAAAGGAGCGGCTCAAGAGACCCAGTACTTC. This sequence joins TRBV9 and TRBJ2-5, with a weak D call TRBD2 (5 bases). The CDR3 has 16 amino acids. V gave up 0 bases and J gave up 2 bases, with 14 bases separating them. The germline V gene encodes CDR1 SGDLS and CDR2 YYNGEE.

The chain links TRBV28 to TRBJ2-6; D remains ambiguous. Germline CDR1 MDHEN, CDR2 SYDVKM. V lost 7 bases to trimming and J lost 2 bases, with 6 bases between them. The CDR3 spans 13 residues. Here the CDR3 DNA reads TGTGCCAGCAACCTTCCTGGGGCCAACGTCCTGACTTTC. Translation gives CASNLPGANVLTF. The full variable domain, rest sourced from reference TRBV28 and TRBJ2-6, is DVKVTQSSRYLVKRTGEKVFLECVQDMDHENMFWYRQDPGLGLRLIYFSYDVKMKEKGDIPEGYSVSREKKERFSLILESASTNQTSMYLCASNLPGANVLTFGAGSRLTVL.

The CDR3: CASSAGRTEAFF. The CDR3 nucleotides read TGTGCCAGCAGTGCCGGGAGGACTGAAGCTTTCTTT. The chain links TRBV28 to TRBJ1-1; D gene ambiguous. The CDR3 is made up of 12 amino acids. Germline V lookup: CDR1 MDHEN, CDR2 SYDVKM. With 5 bases removed from V and 5 bases from J, the gap between germline ends came to 9 bases.

The genes are TRBV21-1 and TRBJ2-1; the D call TRBD2 from the table was never checked on the DNA. TRBV21-1 is a pseudogene locus. The CDR3 length is 13 residues. CDR3 DNA sequence: TGTGCCAGCAGCATCGGGTCCTACAATGAGCAGTTCTTC. The encoded protein is CASSIGSYNEQFF.

This clone has a single count. V usage is TRBV5-8 and J usage is TRBJ2-7, with a weak D call TRBD2 (6 bases). V lost 1 base to trimming and J lost 8 bases, with 16 bases between them. Germline V gene sequence: CDR1 SGHTS, CDR2 YDEGEE. The CDR3 runs to 14 residues. CDR3 coding DNA: TGTGCCAGCAGCTTGCGGTCTAGCGCGAGCCAGCAGTACTTC. This gives the protein CASSLRSSASQQYF.

The genes are TRBV7-3 and TRBJ2-2; 9 nucleotides agree with TRBD1. J was trimmed by 4 bases and V by 4 bases; bases with no gene match: 4. Germline CDR1 and CDR2: SGHTA and FQGTGA. The CDR3 spans 15 residues. The CDR3 sequence: CASSSQTGGTGELFF. The CDR3 DNA is TGTGCCAGCAGCTCCCAGACAGGGGGCACCGGGGAGCTGTTTTTT.

This chain joins TRBV7-2 and TRBJ2-1, with D possibly being TRBD2 (6 bases). Trimming cost V 5 bases and J 4 bases, with 9 bases left between them. The CDR3 totals 13 residues. CDR1 is SGHTA and CDR2 is FQGNSA in the germline V gene. The CDR3 region is CASSNGSYNEQFF. The CDR3 DNA sequence: TGTGCCAGCAGCAACGGGAGTTACAATGAGCAGTTCTTC.

The chain employs TRBV7-2 and TRBJ2-1; D unresolved. CDR3 length equals 12 residues. Germline V gene sequence: CDR1 SGHTA, CDR2 FQGNSA. V was pared by 1 base and J by 8 bases, with 6 bases between. CDR3 in DNA: TGTGCCAGCAGCTTAGATGGCGATGAGCAGTTCTTC. Translation gives CASSLDGDEQFF.

V is TRBV6-5 and J is TRBJ2-5, with 7 nucleotides matching TRBD2. The germline V gene encodes CDR1 MNHEY and CDR2 SVGAGI. The CDR3 contains 12 residues. After removal of 10 bases from V and 5 bases from J, the junction contained 7 bases not matched to a gene. The CDR3 region is CATKRGGETQYF. Here the CDR3 DNA reads TGTGCCACCAAGCGGGGAGGGGAGACCCAGTACTTC.

V usage is TRBV7-9 and J usage is TRBJ1-1; possible D gene TRBD1, 6 bases. CDR3 size: 16 residues. Germline CDR1 SEHNR, CDR2 FQNEAQ (reference sequence). Deletions cut 1 base from V and 3 bases from J, with 15 bases between. CDR3 in DNA: TGTGCCAGCAGCTTAGGTGCGGGGGGCCGACACACTGAAGCTTTCTTT. Translating gives CASSLGAGGRHTEAFF.

V gene TRBV2 combines with J gene TRBJ2-1; 11 bases align to TRBD1. V was clipped by 6 bases and J by 6 bases; unmatched bases: 4. This CDR3 is built from 14 residues. The germline gives CDR1 SNHLY, CDR2 FYNNEI. CDR3 region: CASRDRGQVNEQFF. The CDR3 bases are TGTGCCAGCAGGGACAGGGGGCAGGTCAATGAGCAGTTCTTC.

The sample holds one count of this clone. The chain uses TRBV25-1 and TRBJ2-7; 10 bases map to TRBD1. This CDR3 has 13 amino acids. Trimming took 8 bases from V and 5 from J; bases not matched to a gene: 6. CDR1 and CDR2 (germline): MGHDK, SYGVNS. CDR3 loop: CASSGTGADEQYF. The CDR3 nucleotides are TGTGCCAGCTCCGGGACAGGGGCAGACGAGCAGTACTTC.

This chain joins TRBV5-6 and TRBJ1-1; TRBD1 might be the D (5 bases). CDR1 is SGHDT, CDR2 YYEEEE, per germline. V dropped 4 bases and J dropped 5 bases, with 15 bases sitting between them. This CDR3 has 14 residues. As DNA, the CDR3 is TGTGCCAGCAGCAACAGGATAGTAGAGACTGAAGCTTTCTTT. It codes for CASSNRIVETEAFF.

This clone appeared once. V and J are TRBV28 and TRBJ2-5; the D gene is possibly TRBD2 (6 bases). The CDR3 runs to 13 residues. V lost 7 bases and J 5 bases, leaving 14 bases between the germline ends. The germline CDR1 and CDR2 sequences are MDHEN and SYDVKM. The CDR3 DNA sequence: TGTGCCAGCACCAACGGAGGGGAGGAGACCCAGTACTTC. Encoded protein: CASTNGGEETQYF.

The chain uses TRBV18 and TRBJ2-7; D is perhaps TRBD1 or TRBD2 (5 bases each). The CDR3 runs to 16 residues. V was pared by 1 base and J by 4 bases, with 17 bases between. The germline CDR1 and CDR2 sequences are KGHSH and LQKENI. The CDR3 is CASSPLIQGERYEQYF. CDR3 DNA: TGTGCCAGCTCACCACTGATTCAGGGAGAACGGTACGAGCAGTACTTC.

V and J are TRBV6-5 and TRBJ2-7; 8 bases line up with TRBD2. Germline V lookup: CDR1 MNHEY, CDR2 SVGAGI. V lost 6 bases to trimming and J lost 3 bases; unmatched junction nucleotides: 7. The CDR3 extends over 14 amino acids. As DNA, the CDR3 is TGTGCCAGCAGGTTAGCGGGAAGCCGCTACGAGCAGTACTTC. As protein: CASRLAGSRYEQYF.

The chain links TRBV28 to TRBJ2-7, with 11 bases identical to TRBD2. The CDR3 extends over 14 amino acids. V shed 8 bases and J 4 bases; nucleotides not matched to a gene: 7. Germline-derived CDR1 and CDR2 are MDHEN and SYDVKM. CDR3 in DNA: TGTGCCAGCCGATTAGCGGGAGGGCCTTACGAGCAGTACTTC. This encodes CASRLAGGPYEQYF.

The chain has TRBV7-9 and TRBJ2-5; D might be TRBD2 (7 bases). In germline, CDR1 is SEHNR, CDR2 FQNEAQ (reference sequence). The germline V and J ends were trimmed by 8 bases and 5 bases, with 15 bases remaining between them. CDR3 length equals 13 residues. CDR3 amino acids: CASLRGATETQYF. The CDR3 DNA is TGTGCCAGCCTCCGGGGGGCCACGGAGACCCAGTACTTC.